This T cell receptor (beta chain) came from a study of T cell responses to AZD1222 COVID-19 vaccine (dated by TCRdb to the early 2020s). Study-wide context: TCR sequencing covered fewer than 250 trial participants: approximately 200 given two doses of AZD1222 and 26 given two doses of MenACWY control vaccine. Trial participants were enrolled into age subgroups of 18-55, 56-69 and 70-plus years, which contained roughly 150, 30 and 60 TCR-sequenced participants, respectively. Study-wide findings and limitations: Participants were mostly white British, with more females than males. The authors suggested clonal diversity may have been underestimated. Because no day 14 peak-response samples were available, repertoires were characterized only after the peak T cell response. A significant rise in spike-specific TCR breadth and depth was observed after two AZD1222 doses relative to day 0 and relative to MenACWY recipients. Reportedly, close to half of the unique spike-specific TCRs recognized epitopes lying outside the regions that are mutated in the B.1.351 and B.1.1.7 variants. In the small 56-69-year group, the increase in depth fell short of significance, most likely because of low power. Conclusions about previously exposed vaccinees were limited because only a handful of AZD1222 recipients were SARS-CoV-2 seropositive at baseline. CD4 TCRs associated with the vaccine covered the entire spike protein, and the dominant responses were in regions 160-218 and 743-854.

On this clone: Its recognized antigen is unknown. Base qualities are missing; no much larger clone stands one base away.

The CDR3 regions of human TCRbeta chains were subjected to immunosequencing. On the study's bioinformatics: Repertoire TCRs were checked for matches against a reference library of SARS-CoV-2-specific TCRs that had been generated using the MIRA antigen-specificity platform. Breadth meant the fraction of unique TCRs that were SARS-CoV-2-associated, whereas depth meant the fraction of total T cells that were SARS-CoV-2-associated. Using the MIRA data, each spike-specific TCR was assigned both to the spike region to which the TCR was reactive and to a CD4 or CD8 class. Log10-transformed breadth and depth values were compared by one-way ANOVA with Sidak's multiple comparisons tests. TCRdb holds this immuneACCESS table with in-frame rearrangements only. Some clones are missing; in checked studies, unresolved V genes explain under half, and the rest has no known cause. V, J and clone size reflect that table, while D and trimming were determined from the DNA. Present in this sample are fewer than 90,000 clones, over 80% of which were seen just once. The ten largest make up around a tenth of the sample.

As encoded in the germline V gene (reference sequence), CDR1 is LGHDT while CDR2 is YNNKEL. Inclusive of the bounding cysteine and phenylalanine, the CDR3 is 14 residues long. Only the CDR3 DNA stays, 42 bases, in frame from base 1. Trimming takes 0 bases from V and 4 bases from J, and the germline ends sit 9 bases apart. Reading the label with the study, this specimen's time point is: about 28 days (+/-7) after the second vaccine dose. Because spike-specific TCR depth and breadth did not differ between the two schedules, AZD1222 recipients who got a second dose at roughly 4 weeks were pooled with those who got a second dose at roughly 12 weeks. Vaccinee samples came from UK trials COV001 and COV002, including a single-blind randomized controlled phase 2/3 trial of AZD1222 (ChAdOx1 nCoV-19) in healthy adults. Trial participant PBMC samples were collected at day 0 and day 28 after the second dose for TCRbeta chain sequencing.

In this chain, TRBV3-1 (or the pseudogene TRBV3-2) is recombined with TRBJ1-2, with the identity of the D gene unclear. The origin of this receptor is an adult who received the AZD1222 COVID-19 vaccine. This specimen consisted of peripheral blood, obtained 28 days after the second AZD1222 dose. CDR3 loop: CASSQDWRSYGYTF. The sequenced DNA is TGTGCCAGCAGCCAAGATTGGAGGAGCTATGGCTACACCTTC.